This T cell receptor (beta chain) originates from a study of a mutant IDH1 vaccine in newly diagnosed glioma (dated by TCRdb to the early 2020s). General notes on the study: Of the approximately 33 treated patients, about 60% were male and approximately 40% were female, and the mean age was around 40 years. Six visits were used for peripheral blood collection: V03 (baseline), V05, V07, V10, V12 and V13. Longitudinal TCRB deep sequencing was performed for 20 to 30 treated patients wherever samples were available for exploratory analyses. Before enrollment, most patients had been given radiochemotherapy with temozolomide as standard therapy, while the rest had received either radiotherapy alone or temozolomide alone.

The library was obtained by the immunoSEQ multiplex PCR assay. Rearranged TCR beta chain sequences were amplified with the hsTCRB Kit following the manufacturer's protocol. An Illumina MiSeq was used to sequence the TCRB libraries. In the authors' own workflow: The kit vendor's proprietary platform handled demultiplexing, trimming and gene mapping. The immuneACCESS repertoire file appears here via TCRdb, limited to in-frame rearrangements. These files lack a portion of the clones; in checked studies, under half of the deficit traces to unresolved V genes, and the cause of the others is not known. That table is the source of V, J and clone size, and D and trimming were worked out from the DNA. The sample table shows 75,000 to 100,000 clones, and over 75% are seen once. The ten biggest clones cover 5.3% of the sample. The paper as a whole reports these results and caveats: Pseudoprogression appeared unrelated to alterations in the top peripheral T cell clonotypes detected by TCRB sequencing. Immune responses induced by the vaccine were seen in about 93% of patients across multiple MHC alleles. The authors stated that sample limitations prevented analyses of patient blood samples from being reproduced. Availability determined which PBMC samples were chosen for TCRB deep sequencing.

The time point label on this specimen signifies: baseline, week 1 (first vaccination visit). Read against the paper, the sample's treatment or condition label means: pre-vaccination baseline after standard-of-care therapy. The donors had newly diagnosed IDH1-mutant astrocytomas of WHO grade 3 or 4 that showed loss of nuclear ATRX. The samples were drawn from NOA16, a multicentre, single-arm, open-label phase I trial in Germany that tested a mutant IDH1 peptide vaccine in humans for the first time. Blood drawn at visit V03 was used as the baseline sample for immunogenicity testing. Genomic DNA for TCRB sequencing was extracted from EDTA blood using the DNeasy Blood and Tissue Kit. The CDR3 goes from the cysteine to the phenylalanine over 15 residues. The kept DNA is CDR3 alone, 45 bases in frame from the first base. The germline V gene yields MGHRA for CDR1 and YSYEKL for CDR2. Between the V and J ends, shortened by 10 bases and 5 bases respectively, the junction contains 23 bases.

In regard to this clone: Its target antigen remains unknown. Base qualities were left out, and no much larger clone turns up one base away.

Source: PBMCs, taken from a glioma patient treated with radiotherapy, temozolomide or both. Recombination joined TRBV4-1 with TRBJ1-1; confidence is insufficient to name the D gene. The source is a man aged 35 to 55 with glioma. Some clones in this sample may be carry-over from other donors' samples. The encoded CDR3 is CANTQARAGGTEAFF. The DNA sequence follows: TGCGCCAACACCCAGGCCCGGGCAGGAGGGACTGAAGCTTTCTTT.